The clone carrying this T cell receptor (beta chain) came up a few times. Its cognate antigen is unknown. V lost 2 bases, J lost 12 bases, and 11 bases stayed unmatched. This CDR3 is built from 16 residues. Germline V lookup: CDR1 LNHNV, CDR2 YYDKDF (reference sequence). This sample is part of a study of beta chain features in type 1 diabetes. Looking at the study overall: Across every sample, about 110 million sorted cells were examined in total. Points from the study as a whole: Naive, central memory and regulatory TCRB repertoires appeared more similar among patients than healthy donors.

Sequencing targeted expressed TCRB transcripts, as all isolated RNA had been reverse transcribed. Sequencing was performed with immunoSEQ multiplex PCR; in TCRdb, only in-frame clones are kept and a portion is missing. The sample includes 970,000 or so clones, roughly a sixth seen only once; the top ten take about 0.02%. This sequence was found in a woman aged 18 to 35 in good health. Sequencing was done on a sample of naive CD4+ T cells from blood. The chain couples TRBV15 to TRBJ2-1, with 12 bases fitting TRBD2. CDR3 amino acids: CATSRTPGTSGPGQFF. The CDR3 nucleotides read TGTGCCACCAGCAGAACCCCCGGGACTAGCGGGCCCGGGCAGTTCTTC.